This T cell receptor beta chain was recorded in a study of blood T cells in healthy people across ages (dated by TCRdb to the mid-2010s). For context, the study as a whole: In model experiments, template switching captured roughly one uniquely barcoded TCR beta cDNA molecule for every two T cells. To track age-related changes in TCR beta repertoire diversity, the study relied on deep sequencing normalized with unique cDNA molecular identifiers. Four age groups were formed from the donors: young (average 16 years), middle-aged (approximately 40), aged (approximately 60) and long-lived (around 80). Donors of different ages were randomly distributed across sequencing lanes to avoid experimental bias. For two donors (one aged 18 to 30 and one aged 80 or older), the study analyzed two additional independent replicas of 1 million unique cDNA reads from the same blood draw.

The approximately 40 donors, aged about 6 to 95 years, were systemically healthy Caucasian individuals from Russia. Each donor gave ten milliliters of peripheral blood, drawn into EDTA-treated Vacutainer tubes. Ficoll-Paque density-gradient centrifugation was used to isolate PBMCs, with at least 6.5 million per sample. Trizol reagent was used to extract total RNA from the PBMCs, yielding at least 5 micrograms per sample. The percentages of naive CD45RAhigh/CD27high T cells were determined by flow cytometry on a PBMC aliquot from every donor. There are 15 amino acids in the CDR3, from cysteine to phenylalanine inclusive. Just the 45-base CDR3 DNA is kept, in frame starting at base 1. Compared with germline, V lacks 7 bases and J lacks 9 bases; bases without a gene match: 12. On this clonotype: Which antigen it targets is not known. No qualities accompany the bases; no much larger clone lies one base away.

Libraries came from 5' RACE. The sequencer listed for this sample is Illumina HiSeq 2500. The second PCR ran for about 6 to 12 cycles and used a J-beta primer mix along with a sample-barcoded 5' primer. Each TCR beta cDNA molecule received a unique molecular identifier from a template-switch 5' adaptor carrying 12 random nucleotides. At least 2.5 million CDR3-containing paired-end reads were obtained from each sample. All of the RNA was converted into first-strand cDNA using the Mint cDNA synthesis kit, with a TRBC-specific oligonucleotide serving as the primer. All cDNA was treated with uracil-DNA glycosylase and then went through a first 18-cycle PCR with the universal primers M1SS and BC2_uni_R. Processing in the source paper ran as follows. For normalization, 1 million high-quality reads, each with a distinct molecular identifier, were randomly selected from each sample. Instead of being binned into consensus sequences, reads that shared molecular identifiers were thrown out. CDR3 identification, clonotype clustering and error correction used MiTCR with a Q25 quality threshold and the strictest error-elimination algorithm. A nonparametric unseen species model using Euler transformation provided a lower-bound estimate of total TCR beta diversity. TCRdb handled the public reads itself, with Q25 trimming in fastp and clone calling in MiXCR, and kept productive beta chains. Every entry covers one CDR3 protein and lists the most common genes and DNA from its rows. V and J calls and clone size were set by TCRdb, not the authors. In this sample the table shows roughly 930,000 distinct CDR3 sequences, 40% to 60% of which occur a single time. Around an eighth of the sample is in the top ten clones.

Results and caveats for the whole study, not just this receptor: Observed TCR beta diversity correlated strongly with the percentage of naive T cells measured by flow cytometry. Total diversity estimates from one million sequenced T cells were considered lower bounds and underestimates. The long-lived group showed more naive CD4+ T cells, fewer expanded clones and increased TCR diversity than the aged group, suggesting age selection. Donor CMV infection status was unknown, potentially confounding age-related changes in expanded clonotypes. As age increased, observed TCR beta diversity per million T cells dropped in a roughly linear way, and a significant reduction was already evident by age around 41. Because profiling used bulk unsorted PBMCs, naive and antigen-experienced compartments could not be compared conclusively.

The source is a man aged 25-45 years in good health. The chain employs TRBV12-3 or TRBV12-4 and TRBJ1-6; 7 middle bases align to TRBD1. The sequenced material came from blood. The DNA is TGTGCCAGCACGGCGACAGGGACGATGGGTTCACCCCTCCACTTT. This sequence encodes CASTATGTMGSPLHF.